The T cell receptor (beta chain) described here comes from a study of T cells in Graves' hyperthyroidism and ophthalmopathy (dated by TCRdb to between 2018 and 2021). Study-level background: Peripheral blood samples were taken at initial diagnosis, before any treatment was given. A discovery cohort of about a hundred patients, about 43 with Graves' ophthalmopathy and about 60 with stable Graves' hyperthyroidism, was used to find distinguishing TCR V-J signatures. Whether ophthalmopathy could be predicted prospectively was tested in an independent validation cohort made up of approximately 19 hyperthyroidism patients plus 17 patients who later progressed to ophthalmopathy. The roughly 100 discovery patients were randomly split 7:3 into training and test sets. In addition, the study compared T-cell repertoires in thyroid tissue and in blood from five or six Graves' hyperthyroidism patients. Once sampling was done, hyperthyroidism patients were given methimazole at a starting dose of 30 mg daily, whereas ophthalmopathy patients were given high-dose intravenous methylprednisolone. TCR Vbeta CDR3 sequencing of 135 peripheral blood samples (around 45 ophthalmopathy, around 80 hyperthyroidism and roughly 17 progressor patients) is reported in the paper. The paper's findings and limits, for the study overall: Sample size was not statistically predetermined, and blinding of investigators to group allocation was not performed. Ophthalmopathy was separated from stable hyperthyroidism by a 13 V-J signature model, with 87.88% sensitivity and approximately 81% specificity obtained in cross-validation and 80%/75% obtained in testing. In validation, the model predicted progression to ophthalmopathy a median of about 5.9 months before onset, with roughly 68% sensitivity and almost 75% specificity. Most expanded thyroid clonotypes (frequency above 0.001) were also found in blood, which suggests that blood repertoires may mirror thyroid immune responses.

According to the germline V gene (reference sequence), CDR1 reads LNHDA and CDR2 reads SQIVND. The CDR3 sequence holds 15 residues, the cysteine and phenylalanine included. Only CDR3 DNA is held: 45 bases, read in frame from base 1. At the junction V is shortened by 5 bases and J by 0 bases, with 11 bases in between. The TCR beta CDR3 regions were amplified from RNA transcripts. For the first round of RT-PCR on the TCR CDR3, the HTBI primer set was used together with the Qiagen OneStep RT-PCR kit. Libraries were constructed in a second round of multiplex PCR, after which size selection and purification were performed. The libraries were sequenced on an Illumina HiSeq2000 using paired-end 100 bp reads. The study's processing was this. SOAPnuke was used to process the raw data, throwing out any read that contained adapters or uncalled bases, had a mean Phred below 15, or lacked an exact constant-primer or identifier match. High-quality paired reads were merged with COPE v1.2.5, and unique nucleotide sequences were defined as clonotypes. Clonotypes were aligned to IMGT TRBV, TRBD and TRBJ reference segments using MiTCR v1.1. The analysis included only V-J combinations with a frequency above 0.0001, which together covered over 98% of the repertoires. A TCS score was defined as the ratio of F50 (clonal expansion) to E x V (chaos), with BLOSUM62-based TCRdist applied between CDR3 peptides within each V-J. Welch's t-statistics and random forest reduced approximately 520 V-J features to roughly 13, which were used in a naive Bayes classifier (R e1071). Through fastp at Q25 and MiXCR, TCRdb rebuilt clones from the public reads, retaining in-frame beta chains. For every CDR3 protein sequence, its rows merge into one entry that carries the most common genes and DNA. Here the V and J calls rest on TCRdb's processing, not on the authors' analysis. The sample has fewer than 400,000 distinct CDR3 sequences on record, 15% to 19% of them singletons. The top ten constitute around 30% of the sample.

Hyperthyroidism patients were aged 18 to 65 years and newly diagnosed, with disease duration of less than 2 months. The study excluded patients with uncontrolled infections, other autoimmune diseases, pregnancy or lactation. Diagnoses were based on clinical symptoms, serum thyroxine and TRAb, thyroid ultrasound and orbital computed tomography. Blood from progressor patients was drawn when they were first diagnosed with hyperthyroidism, before any ophthalmopathy symptoms appeared. Ficoll-Paque density gradient centrifugation was used to isolate PBMCs from around 10 ml of fresh peripheral blood. Progressor patients were initially diagnosed with Graves' hyperthyroidism and developed ophthalmopathy during follow-up. Trizol reagent was used to extract total RNA, and RNA quality was then checked on an Agilent 2100 Bioanalyzer. Regarding this clonotype: What this receptor recognizes is not known. Base qualities are not recorded, but no much larger clone differs from it by a single base.

Here the chain combines TRBV19 and TRBJ2-1, with the D gene not clear enough to name. Sequenced material: blood. The sequence was obtained from a young woman with Graves' hyperthyroidism that later progressed to Graves' ophthalmopathy. The bases read TGTGCCAGTAGTTCATTCCCGGGCTCCTACAATGAGCAGTTCTTC. Protein translation: CASSSFPGSYNEQFF.